The 29 T cell receptor beta chains given below trace back to one sample, sequenced in a study of blood T cell repertoires in COVID-19. The protocol was immunoSEQ multiplex PCR, while the TCRdb copy is restricted to in-frame clones and leaves out a portion. Here the sample spans approximately 230,000 clones, more than 65% being singletons. The sequenced sample was peripheral blood. The receptors were sampled from a middle-aged woman with active or convalescent COVID-19.

The count of this clone is one. The rearrangement uses TRBV6-5 and TRBJ1-2; possible D gene TRBD1, 6 bases. The CDR3 covers 15 residues. CDR1 is MNHEY and CDR2 is SVGAGI in the germline V gene. Trimming removed 7 bases at V and 1 base at J, with 16 bases between. Here the CDR3 reads CASTPTGPNNYGYTF. CDR3 nucleotides: TGTGCCAGCACCCCGACAGGACCTAATAACTATGGCTACACCTTC.

This rearrangement joins TRBV25-1 to TRBJ1-4; D might be TRBD1 (5 bases). The CDR3 covers 14 residues. The germline gives CDR1 MGHDK, CDR2 SYGVNS. V lost 2 bases, J lost 7 bases, and 11 bases lay in between. CDR3 sequence (DNA): TGTGCCAGCAGTGAAGGGCAGGGAATTGAAAAACTGTTTTTT. Translation: CASSEGQGIEKLFF.

CDR3 residues: CASSRGNTEAFF. The CDR3 coding sequence is TGTGCCAGCAGCAGGGGGAACACTGAAGCTTTCTTT. The V gene is TRBV27, the J gene TRBJ1-1, with a weak D call TRBD1 (6 bases). The V end was cut by 6 bases, the J end by 1 base, with 6 bases between. CDR1 is MNHEY and CDR2 is SMNVEV in the germline V gene (reference sequence). The CDR3 runs 12 residues.

As regards this clone: Other DNA sequences from this sample encode an identical CDR3 as well. The gene calls are TRBV19 and TRBJ1-2; D unclear. This CDR3 has 13 amino acids. Trimming took off 0 bases at V and 1 base at J, with 3 bases between the two ends. CDR1 is LNHDA, CDR2 SQIVND, per germline (reference sequence). CDR3 protein: CASSIESNYGYTF. The CDR3 coding sequence is TGTGCCAGTAGTATAGAGAGTAACTATGGCTACACCTTC.

The V call is TRBV6-5, the J call TRBJ2-3, with 7 bases identical to TRBD1. The germline V gene has CDR1 MNHEY and CDR2 SVGAGI. The CDR3 contains 15 residues. V trimming: 6 bases; J trimming: 0 bases; junction bases outside the gene matches: 6. Here the CDR3 reads CASRRGQASTDTQYF. The CDR3 DNA is TGTGCCAGCAGACGCGGACAGGCAAGCACAGATACGCAGTATTTT.

The gene calls are TRBV28 and TRBJ1-4; D unclear. Germline CDR1 is MDHEN and CDR2 is SYDVKM. This CDR3 is 19 amino acids long. Trimming removed 6 bases from V and 7 bases from J, with 30 bases in between. CDR3 loop: CASSSPQAGLGWGVEKLFF. CDR3 coding DNA: TGTGCCAGCAGCTCTCCCCAGGCAGGACTCGGATGGGGAGTTGAAAAACTGTTTTTT. Together with reference TRBV28 and TRBJ1-4, the CDR3 gives the full variable domain: DVKVTQSSRYLVKRTGEKVFLECVQDMDHENMFWYRQDPGLGLRLIYFSYDVKMKEKGDIPEGYSVSREKKERFSLILESASTNQTSMYLCASSSPQAGLGWGVEKLFFGSGTQLSVL.

The chain employs TRBV30 and TRBJ1-2; D gene ambiguous. This CDR3 region has 13 residues. V lost 4 bases and J lost 2, with 11 bases in between. The germline gives CDR1 GTSNPN, CDR2 SVGIG (reference sequence). The CDR3 region has the DNA TGTGCCTGGACCCCTGACACCAACTATGGCTACACCTTC. It is translated as CAWTPDTNYGYTF.

CDR3 sequence: CATSPGGEGNQPQHF. CDR3 nucleotides: TGTGCCACCAGTCCAGGGGGCGAGGGCAATCAGCCCCAGCATTTT. V usage is TRBV24-1 and J usage is TRBJ1-5, with 8 bases fitting TRBD1. Germline values: CDR1 KGHDR, CDR2 SFDVKD. V was pared by 6 bases and J by 2 bases, with 5 bases of the junction left unmatched. The CDR3 loop spans 15 amino acids.

The chain links TRBV5-6 to TRBJ2-7, with D unclear. Germline values: CDR1 SGHDT, CDR2 YYEEEE. The CDR3 covers 15 residues. Deletions cut 4 bases from V and 6 bases from J, with 20 bases between. CDR3 coding DNA: TGTGCCAGCAGCGTCTACAGCACCCTTCTCATCGAGCAGTACTTC. Translated, it gives CASSVYSTLLIEQYF. Complete variable domain (other parts from reference TRBV5-6 and TRBJ2-7): DAGVTQSPTHLIKTRGQQVTLRCSPKSGHDTVSWYQQALGQGPQFIFQYYEEEERQRGNFPDRFSGHQFPNYSSELNVNALLLGDSALYLCASSVYSTLLIEQYFGPGTRLTVT.

V usage is TRBV6-2 or TRBV6-3 and J usage is TRBJ1-4; tentative D call: TRBD1 (6 bases). In germline, CDR1 is MNHEY, CDR2 SVGEGT. The V end was cut by 5 bases, the J end by 5 bases, with 15 bases between. This CDR3 is 15 amino acids long. CDR3 nucleotides: TGTGCCAGCAGTCCACATCAACAGGGCAATGAAAAACTGTTTTTT. It translates to CASSPHQQGNEKLFF.

The chain joins TRBV5-4 to TRBJ2-6; D gene ambiguous. Germline V CDR1 and CDR2: SGHNT, YYREEE (reference sequence). The CDR3 totals 15 residues. V was shortened by 3 bases and J by 3 bases, with 10 bases between the two germline ends. CDR3: CASSSPGGGANVLTF. As DNA, the CDR3 is TGTGCCAGCAGCTCCCCCGGTGGTGGGGCCAACGTCCTGACTTTC.

This rearrangement joins TRBV6-2 or TRBV6-3 to TRBJ1-2, with a tentative D call TRBD1 (6 bases). Germline lookup yields CDR1 MNHEY and CDR2 SVGEGT. Trimming left V 4 bases short and J 5 bases short, with 8 bases between. The CDR3 length is 12 residues. CDR3 sequence: CASSWGQYGYTF. As DNA, the CDR3 is TGTGCCAGCAGTTGGGGACAATATGGCTACACCTTC.

The V call is TRBV6-5, the J call TRBJ2-3; no definite D call. With 6 bases removed from V and 2 bases from J, the gap between germline ends came to 9 bases. The length of the CDR3 is 13 residues. The germline V gene has CDR1 MNHEY and CDR2 SVGAGI. The CDR3 nucleotides read TGTGCCAGCAGGAAAGCCCCCACAGATACGCAGTATTTT. As protein: CASRKAPTDTQYF.

V and J are TRBV30 and TRBJ1-3; D perhaps matches TRBD1 (6 bases). This CDR3 has 13 amino acids. Germline CDR1 reads GTSNPN; CDR2 reads SVGIG (reference sequence). Deletions cut 5 bases from V and 3 bases from J, with 11 bases between. The CDR3 reads CAWEGQLGNTIYF. CDR3 DNA sequence: TGTGCCTGGGAAGGACAGCTTGGAAACACCATATATTTT.

This clone is a singleton in its sample. This rearrangement joins TRBV16 to TRBJ2-2; 7 bases are a match to TRBD2. The CDR3 loop spans 16 amino acids. Germline CDR1 and CDR2: KGHSY and FQNENV. The V segment lost 5 bases and the J segment 2 bases; nucleotides outside the gene matches: 8. The CDR3 loop is CASSETGRYNTGELFF. The CDR3 nucleotides read TGTGCCAGCAGCGAAACCGGGAGGTATAACACCGGGGAGCTGTTTTTT.

The gene calls are TRBV5-1 and TRBJ2-6; D might be TRBD1 (6 bases). CDR1 and CDR2 from the germline V gene are SGHRS and YFSETQ. Trimming left V 4 bases short and J 0 bases short, with 11 bases between. The CDR3 spans 16 residues. CDR3 region: CASSAQGNSGANVLTF. CDR3 in DNA: TGCGCCAGCAGCGCCCAGGGGAACTCTGGGGCCAACGTCCTGACTTTC.

V gene TRBV19 combines with J gene TRBJ1-5; D may be TRBD1 (6 bases). Germline V gene lookup returns CDR1 LNHDA and CDR2 SQIVND (reference sequence). This CDR3 comprises 15 residues. Trimming cost V 6 bases and J 5 bases, with 17 bases left between them. In nucleotides, the CDR3 is TGTGCCAGTAGCAATTTGGACAGCGACTATCAGCCCCAGCATTTT. It is translated as CASSNLDSDYQPQHF.

The chain uses TRBV15 and TRBJ2-6; D gene ambiguous. Germline V CDR1 and CDR2: LNHNV, YYDKDF (reference sequence). The CDR3 is 15 amino acids. Trimming left V 5 bases short and J 1 base short, with 9 bases between. CDR3 in DNA: TGTGCCACCAGCGGCAGATCTTCTGGGGCCAACGTCCTGACTTTC. Protein product: CATSGRSSGANVLTF.

The rearrangement links TRBV19 to TRBJ1-2; 9 bases match TRBD1. The V segment lost 6 bases and the J segment 5 bases; nucleotides outside the gene matches: 10. Germline V gives CDR1 LNHDA, CDR2 SQIVND (reference sequence). CDR3 length equals 15 residues. DNA for the CDR3: TGTGCCAGTAGGCCAGGGACAGGGCTCGGGTATGGCTACACCTTC. It specifies CASRPGTGLGYGYTF.

V and J are TRBV6-1 and TRBJ2-2; 8 positions agree with TRBD1. Trimming removed 4 bases from V and 4 bases from J; junction bases left unmatched: 8. The CDR3 spans 16 residues. Germline values: CDR1 MNHNS, CDR2 SASEGT. CDR3 nucleotides: TGTGCCAGCAGTGCCACAGGGGGAGATCGCACCGGGGAGCTGTTTTTT. Its protein product is CASSATGGDRTGELFF.

The chain employs TRBV19 and TRBJ1-2; 8 nucleotides match TRBD1. From germline, CDR1 is LNHDA and CDR2 SQIVND (reference sequence). The CDR3 contains 14 residues. V lost 5 bases, J lost 3 bases, and 5 bases stayed unmatched. CDR3 nucleotide sequence: TGTGCCAGTAGTGCCGACAGGGGAGACTATGGCTACACCTTC. Translating it yields CASSADRGDYGYTF.

CDR3 nucleotide sequence: TGTGCCAGCATCCTATGGGGGACAGGGAACACTGAAGCTTTCTTT. Translation: CASILWGTGNTEAFF. The genes are TRBV28 and TRBJ1-1; 8 positions match TRBD1. The CDR3 extends over 15 amino acids. V shed 7 bases, J shed 1 base, and the junction held 8 bases outside the gene matches. The V gene's germline CDR1 is MDHEN and CDR2 SYDVKM.

The gene calls are TRBV9 and TRBJ1-6, with 11 bases lining up with TRBD1. The junction had 4 bases not matched to a gene; V was cut back by 0 bases and J by 8 bases. Germline values: CDR1 SGDLS, CDR2 YYNGEE. The CDR3 length is 16 residues. The chain's CDR3 is CASSVGTGGSYSPLHF. Written as DNA, the CDR3 is TGTGCCAGCAGCGTAGGGACAGGGGGCTCCTATTCACCCCTCCACTTT.

The rearrangement links TRBV2 to TRBJ1-2, with 11 bases matching TRBD1. With 7 bases clipped from V and 5 bases from J, the junction kept 9 bases outside the gene matches. Germline V lookup: CDR1 SNHLY, CDR2 FYNNEI. The CDR3 is 15 amino acids. CDR3 in amino acids: CASTARDRGDYGYTF. DNA for the CDR3: TGTGCCAGCACCGCCCGGGACAGGGGGGATTATGGCTACACCTTC.

The V call is TRBV7-3, the J call TRBJ1-2; D gene uncertain. This CDR3 spans 14 amino acids. Trimming removed 2 bases at V and 1 base at J, with 8 bases between. In germline, CDR1 is SGHTA, CDR2 FQGTGA. CDR3 sequence reads: CASSLGEFNYGYTF. CDR3 coding DNA: TGTGCCAGCAGCTTAGGGGAGTTTAACTATGGCTACACCTTC. Variable domain in full (rest from reference TRBV7-3 and TRBJ1-2): GAGVSQTPSNKVTEKGKYVELRCDPISGHTALYWYRQSLGQGPEFLIYFQGTGAADDSGLPNDRFFAVRPEGSVSTLKIQRTERGDSAVYLCASSLGEFNYGYTFGSGTRLTVV.

The chain links TRBV4-1 to TRBJ1-6; D might be TRBD1 (6 bases). This CDR3 comprises 18 residues. Germline CDR1 reads MGHRA; CDR2 reads YSYEKL. Trimming shortened V by 3 bases and J by 4 bases, and 19 bases separated the two germline ends. The CDR3 DNA follows: TGCGCCAGCAGCCATCGGGACACCCACCTTAGTTATAATTCACCCCTCCACTTT. Its protein product is CASSHRDTHLSYNSPLHF.

This chain links TRBV10-1 with TRBJ2-7; D may be TRBD2 (5 bases). The CDR3 extends over 13 amino acids. Germline V gene sequence: CDR1 WNHNN, CDR2 SYGVQD (reference sequence). Trimming took off 2 bases at V and 4 bases at J, with 9 bases between the two ends. The CDR3 reads CASSEARGYEQYF. In DNA, the CDR3 is TGCGCCAGCAGTGAGGCCAGAGGGTACGAGCAGTACTTC.

This clone was seen only once. The CDR3 bases are TGTGCCAGCAGACCCGGGACAGGGTACTATGGCTACACCTTC. Translated, it gives CASRPGTGYYGYTF. V gene TRBV6-6 combines with J gene TRBJ1-2; 9 bases map to TRBD1. This CDR3 contains 14 residues. CDR1 and CDR2 from the germline V gene are MNHNY and SVGAGI (reference sequence). Trimming cost V 6 bases and J 3 bases; bases outside gene matches: 5.

This chain uses TRBV3-1 (or the pseudogene TRBV3-2) with TRBJ1-3; possible D gene TRBD1, 6 bases. Deletions cut 1 base from V and 4 bases from J, with 11 bases between. The germline V gene encodes CDR1 LGHDT and CDR2 YNNKEL (reference sequence). The CDR3 is 15 residues long. CDR3 bases: TGTGCCAGCAGCCAAGCCCGGACAGTCGGAAACACCATATATTTT. This translates into CASSQARTVGNTIYF.